This T cell receptor (beta chain) was recovered during a study of blood T cell repertoires in COVID-19. Background on the study: Either two negative PCRs, clearance, or symptom resolution qualified Cohort 3 donors as recovered. COVID-19 samples collected from the United States, Italy and Spain covered acute and convalescent phases.

The CDR3 covers 15 residues. CDR1 ENHRY and CDR2 SYGVKD come from the germline V gene. The V end lost 3 bases, the J end lost 5 bases, and 14 bases lay between the germline ends. Participants reported their clinical history, and cohort assignment relied on those reports. Measured with immunoSEQ multiplex PCR; TCRdb has only the in-frame clones, and not every one. The sample has some 300,000 clones, 88% seen once; the top ten hold roughly 2%. The gene calls are TRBV10-3 and TRBJ1-5; a weak D match, TRBD1 (5 bases). The clonotype originates from a woman aged 60-75 years in a cohort exposed to, infected with or recovered from COVID-19 (not recorded which). Sequenced material: PBMCs or T cells enriched from blood (not recorded which). CDR3 nucleotide sequence: TGTGCCATCAGTGATCGACAGACTTTATATCAGCCCCAGCATTTT. This sequence encodes CAISDRQTLYQPQHF.